This TCR beta chain was documented in a study of cytomegalovirus exposure and HLA in healthy donors. Study observations and caveats: As immune exposure information, only CMV serostatus was available.

For this clone: The target antigen is unknown.

The V gene's germline CDR1 is SGDLS and CDR2 YYNGEE. V shed 0 bases, J shed 5 bases, and the junction held 6 bases outside the gene matches. The CDR3 extends over 16 amino acids. PCR employed 60 Vbeta and 13 Jbeta primers. Profiling relied on immunoSEQ multiplex PCR, and the TCRdb table lists in-frame clones only, not all of them. Among roughly 130,000 clones listed, approximately 68% were seen once. Sequencing used PBMCs. The chain uses TRBV9 and TRBJ2-2; 8 positions agree with TRBD1. This TCR was sampled from a man aged 25-45 years in good health and CMV-seropositive. The CDR3 sequence: CASSVAPTGGTGELFF. CDR3 nucleotide sequence: TGTGCCAGCAGCGTAGCCCCTACAGGGGGGACCGGGGAGCTGTTTTTT.